This entry lists 21 T cell receptor beta chains sequenced from one sample in a study of shared clonotypes between healthy human individuals (dated by TCRdb to the early 2020s). Preparation of the library involved the immunoSEQ multiplex PCR assay. TCRdb holds this immuneACCESS table with in-frame rearrangements only. Some clones are missing; in checked studies, unresolved V genes explain under half, and the rest has no known cause. Within this sample are 2 million to 3 million clones, with approximately 94% of them counted one time only. Together, the top ten hold roughly 0.36% of the sample. The sample comprised naive CD4+ T cells from PBMCs. The meaning of the sample's cell subset or site label: CD45RA+ positively selected. Receptors originate from a man aged 18 to 30 in good health. Some clones in this sample may be carry-over from other donors' samples.

V gene TRBV18 combines with J gene TRBJ2-7; 12 bases fit TRBD2. The CDR3 length is 13 residues. CDR1 is KGHSH and CDR2 is LQKENI in the germline V gene. With V trimmed by 6 bases and J by 7 bases, 4 bases remained unmatched. CDR3 in amino acids: CASSRTSGEEQYF. CDR3 bases: TGTGCCAGCTCCCGGACTAGCGGGGAAGAGCAGTACTTC.

A few counts support this clone. The chain recombines TRBV5-1 with TRBJ2-7, with D possibly TRBD2 on 6 matching bases. Germline V CDR1 and CDR2: SGHRS, YFSETQ. The CDR3 totals 15 residues. Trimming removed 4 bases from V and 4 bases from J, with 18 bases in between. CDR3 amino acids: CASSSLEGAGYEQYF. In DNA form, the CDR3 reads TGCGCCAGCAGCAGTCTTGAAGGCGCGGGATACGAGCAGTACTTC.

The V and J genes are TRBV5-6 and TRBJ1-2; 9 bases fit TRBD1. V gave up 4 bases and J gave up 12 bases; unmatched junction bases: 13. Germline loops: CDR1 SGHDT, CDR2 YYEEEE. The length of the CDR3 is 14 residues. CDR3 DNA sequence: TGTGCCAGCAGCGTCCGGGACAGGGTTGTTTTGCACACCTTC. Encoded protein: CASSVRDRVVLHTF.

The chain is built from TRBV28 and TRBJ2-7; TRBD1 matches 9 bases. Trimming took 8 bases from V and 1 from J; bases not matched to a gene: 9. The length of the CDR3 is 15 residues. CDR1 MDHEN and CDR2 SYDVKM come from the germline V gene. Here the CDR3 reads CASETGGAWSYEQYF. As DNA, the CDR3 is TGTGCCAGCGAAACAGGGGGCGCATGGTCCTACGAGCAGTACTTC.

The chain is built from TRBV5-1 and TRBJ1-2; no clear D gene. Deletions cut 2 bases from V and 4 bases from J, with 15 bases between. In germline, CDR1 is SGHRS, CDR2 YFSETQ. There are 15 residues in the CDR3. The CDR3 sequence is CASSFGGETGYGYTF. Written as DNA, the CDR3 is TGCGCCAGCAGCTTTGGTGGAGAGACTGGCTATGGCTACACCTTC.

The rearrangement uses TRBV28 and TRBJ2-5; D may be TRBD1 (7 bases). The CDR3 has 12 residues. Germline V CDR1 and CDR2: MDHEN, SYDVKM. Trimming took 3 bases from V and 11 from J, leaving 13 bases between them. The CDR3 DNA reads as TGTGCCAGCAGTTTGGGCAGGGGGGTGCAGTACTTC. Protein: CASSLGRGVQYF. Together with reference TRBV28 and TRBJ2-5, the CDR3 gives the full variable domain: DVKVTQSSRYLVKRTGEKVFLECVQDMDHENMFWYRQDPGLGLRLIYFSYDVKMKEKGDIPEGYSVSREKKERFSLILESASTNQTSMYLCASSLGRGVQYFGPGTRLLVL.

The rearrangement links TRBV5-1 to TRBJ2-3; no clear D gene. This CDR3 spans 15 amino acids. CDR1 SGHRS and CDR2 YFSETQ come from the germline V gene. Trimming left V 1 base short and J 0 bases short, with 9 bases between. The CDR3 reads CASSLSLPSTDTQYF. The CDR3 DNA follows: TGCGCCAGCAGCTTGTCGCTCCCTAGCACAGATACGCAGTATTTT.

There are a few counts of this clone. The rearrangement uses TRBV15 and TRBJ1-5; D unclear. Germline-derived CDR1 and CDR2 are LNHNV and YYDKDF (reference sequence). Trimming removed 2 bases at V and 4 bases at J, with 9 bases between. The CDR3 has 14 amino acids. CDR3 loop: CATSRRWGNQPQHF. The CDR3 DNA reads TGTGCCACCAGCAGAAGATGGGGTAATCAGCCCCAGCATTTT.

The J gene is TRBJ2-1, the V gene TRBV25-1; 7 nucleotides agree with TRBD1. From germline, CDR1 is MGHDK and CDR2 SYGVNS. CDR3 length: 14 residues. Trimming removed 6 bases from V and 3 bases from J; junction bases left unmatched: 5. Here the CDR3 reads CASSVGGNYNEQFF. In nucleotides, the CDR3 is TGTGCCAGCAGCGTAGGGGGCAACTACAATGAGCAGTTCTTC.

This clone showed up just a few times. V is TRBV5-1 and J is TRBJ1-1; D is ambiguous. Trimming removed 4 bases from V and 1 base from J, with 11 bases in between. This CDR3 contains 14 residues. Germline V gives CDR1 SGHRS, CDR2 YFSETQ. CDR3 nucleotide sequence: TGCGCCAGCAGCCGGTCTAGGCCGAACACTGAAGCTTTCTTT. Translating gives CASSRSRPNTEAFF.

The V and J genes are TRBV2 and TRBJ2-7; possibly TRBD2 for D (6 bases). CDR1 SNHLY and CDR2 FYNNEI come from the germline V gene. Trimming removed 1 base from V and 7 bases from J, with 17 bases in between. The length of the CDR3 is 15 residues. DNA for the CDR3: TGTGCCAGCAGTGAAGGGACGTGGAGGGGTTCAGAGCAGTACTTC. Its translation is CASSEGTWRGSEQYF.

The chain combines TRBV9 with TRBJ1-4, with D possibly being TRBD1 (5 bases). The germline V gene encodes CDR1 SGDLS and CDR2 YYNGEE. The CDR3 runs 15 residues. The ends were cut back, 0 bases at V and 2 bases at J, with 8 bases in the middle. The CDR3 coding sequence is TGTGCCAGCAGCGTAGGGGCAGGGACTAATGAAAAACTGTTTTTT. Protein sequence: CASSVGAGTNEKLFF.

This clone came up once. The rearrangement uses TRBV6-5 and TRBJ1-4; D might be TRBD1 (6 bases). The CDR3 is made up of 14 amino acids. Trimming pared 6 bases from V and 8 bases from J, leaving 16 bases between. Per germline, CDR1 MNHEY and CDR2 SVGAGI. The DNA for the CDR3 is TGTGCCAGCAGACAAGGACAGTTTTGGGAAAAACTGTTTTTT. It translates to CASRQGQFWEKLFF.

This chain joins TRBV5-6 and TRBJ2-2; no definite D call. CDR1 SGHDT and CDR2 YYEEEE come from the germline V gene. V shed 1 base and J shed 8 bases, with 9 bases lying between them. This CDR3 is 13 amino acids long. The CDR3 reads CASSLFVSGELFF. CDR3 in DNA: TGTGCCAGCAGCTTGTTTGTATCGGGGGAGCTGTTTTTT.

V gene TRBV5-1 combines with J gene TRBJ2-1; tentatively, D is TRBD2 (6 bases). CDR3 size: 17 residues. V was trimmed by 0 bases and J by 9 bases, leaving 22 bases between them. CDR1 is SGHRS, CDR2 YFSETQ, per germline. DNA for the CDR3: TGCGCCAGCAGCTTGGCCTTGGCGGGATACTACCGGGGTGAGCAGTTCTTC. Residues: CASSLALAGYYRGEQFF.

This clone was observed a few times. The chain carries TRBV6-5 and TRBJ1-5; D is ambiguous. The CDR3 has 13 residues. Germline CDR1 is MNHEY and CDR2 is SVGAGI. V dropped 2 bases and J dropped 5 bases, with 7 bases sitting between them. CDR3 region: CASSYEEDQPQHF. CDR3 nucleotides: TGTGCCAGCAGTTACGAGGAGGATCAGCCCCAGCATTTT.

This clone was detected only once. The chain links TRBV30 to TRBJ2-1, with TRBD2 matching over 7 bases. Per germline, CDR1 GTSNPN and CDR2 SVGIG (reference sequence). There are 14 residues in the CDR3. V lost 4 bases to trimming and J lost 5 bases; unmatched junction nucleotides: 8. CDR3 in amino acids: CAWKVAGGNNEQFF. CDR3 in DNA: TGTGCCTGGAAAGTAGCGGGCGGGAACAATGAGCAGTTCTTC.

This clone was seen just once. This chain links TRBV7-6 with TRBJ2-7; D remains ambiguous. The CDR3 sequence is 11 residues long. CDR1 and CDR2 from the germline V gene are SGHVS and FNYEAQ. Trimming shortened V by 1 base and J by 12 bases, and 10 bases separated the two germline ends. The CDR3 protein is CASSLGAHWYF. CDR3 DNA sequence: TGTGCCAGCAGCTTAGGGGCTCATTGGTACTTC.

The chain employs TRBV7-3 and TRBJ2-5; D might be TRBD2 (5 bases). Germline loops: CDR1 SGHTA, CDR2 FQGTGA. This CDR3 is built from 13 residues. V was trimmed by 5 bases and J by 5 bases, leaving 12 bases between them. This CDR3 reads CASSIRGAETQYF. The CDR3 coding sequence is TGTGCCAGCAGCATTCGGGGTGCCGAGACCCAGTACTTC.

The rearrangement joins TRBV28 to TRBJ2-3, with D perhaps matching TRBD1 or TRBD2 (6 bases each). Trimming removed 5 bases at V and 4 bases at J, with 19 bases between. Germline V gene lookup returns CDR1 MDHEN and CDR2 SYDVKM. The CDR3 has 16 residues. This chain's CDR3 is CASSMTQLGGADTQYF. The CDR3 coding sequence is TGTGCCAGCAGTATGACGCAATTGGGGGGCGCAGATACGCAGTATTTT.

The chain has TRBV4-2 and TRBJ2-1, with TRBD2 matching 12 bases. The CDR3 covers 17 residues. Losses at the gene ends were 3 bases for V and 7 bases for J; bases not matched to a gene: 10. Germline values: CDR1 LGHNA, CDR2 YNFKEQ. The CDR3 DNA is TGTGCCAGCAGCCAGAGAGAAACTAGCGGGGGGAGGAATGAGCAGTTCTTC. Residues: CASSQRETSGGRNEQFF.